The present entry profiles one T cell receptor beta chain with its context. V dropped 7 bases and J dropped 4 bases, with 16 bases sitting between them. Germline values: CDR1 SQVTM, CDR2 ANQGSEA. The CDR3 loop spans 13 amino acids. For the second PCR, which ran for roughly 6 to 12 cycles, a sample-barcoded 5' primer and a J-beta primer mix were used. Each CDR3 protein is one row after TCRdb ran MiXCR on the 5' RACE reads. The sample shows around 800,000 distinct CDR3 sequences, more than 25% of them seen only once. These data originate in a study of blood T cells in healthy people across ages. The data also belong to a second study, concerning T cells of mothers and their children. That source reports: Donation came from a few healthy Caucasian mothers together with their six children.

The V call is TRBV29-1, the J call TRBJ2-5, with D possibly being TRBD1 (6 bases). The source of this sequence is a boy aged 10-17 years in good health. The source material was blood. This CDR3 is CSATGLSIETQYF. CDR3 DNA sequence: TGCAGCGCAACAGGGTTATCTATAGAGACCCAGTACTTC.